The clone carrying this T cell receptor beta chain was observed a handful of times. Antigen unknown. The entry originates in a study of CD8+ T cells in alopecia areata. Across the whole study: Tofacitinib ran 6 to 18 months, followed by 6 months off drug.

Study-wide results and limits: Sequences from scalp samples also cover resident alphabeta T cells of normal skin.

Germline CDR1 and CDR2: SQVTM and ANQGSEA. CDR3 length: 15 residues. V was pared by 4 bases and J by 8 bases, with 14 bases of the junction left unmatched. Obtained from alopecia areata patients were lesional scalp punch biopsies along with peripheral blood. PBMCs, the starting material, were the source of sorted CD4+ and CD8+ T cells. Sequencing templates came from extracted RNA that was reverse transcribed into cDNA. The assay was immunoSEQ multiplex PCR, and TCRdb's table has in-frame clones only and misses some. Of almost 250,000 clones listed, roughly two thirds are singletons. The sequencing used CD4+ T cells sorted from blood, collected at week 0. The chain joins TRBV29-1 to TRBJ1-2; 9 nucleotides match TRBD1. The origin of this receptor is a human donor with alopecia areata. The CDR3 protein is CSVVVSGQGTGGYTF. The CDR3 DNA follows: TGCAGCGTTGTCGTATCCGGACAGGGGACAGGCGGCTACACCTTC.